These T cell receptor beta chains were read from a single sample in a study of T cell repertoires in cytomegalovirus infection. TCRdb independently ran MiXCR on the reads; one entry per CDR3 protein. The sample carries about 190,000 distinct CDR3 sequences, 28% recorded once. Specimen: PBMCs. The origin of the receptors is a human donor in good health (CMV status not recorded). Some clones in this sample may be carry-over from other donors' samples. Both conserved end residues are part of each CDR3. The order of the fields is clone size, V gene, CDR3 protein. Clone size is shown for a subset of rows, as once, few, many or a class of expanded clone.

>.|TRBV7-9
CASSQTSPQDRVGF
>few|TRBV5-1
CASSHRTSGPTNTGELFF
>.|TRBV5-4
CASSSGQITYEQYF
>.|TRBV4-1
CASSQAYREDQPQHF
>.|TRBV12-3/TRBV12-4
CASSFGTVVSGANVLTF
>few|TRBV7-8
CASSSYGTGENYEQYF
>.|TRBV29-1
CSVPNQGTDGNEQFF
>many|TRBV28
CASKHGGTYQETQYF
>.|TRBV13
CASSLSRSEQFF
>.|TRBV29-1
CSVGLSSYEQYF
>many|TRBV27
CASSLSAGMNTEAFF
>few|TRBV7-9
CASSLWTGENTEAFF
>.|TRBV19
CASSADRGKNEAFF
>few|TRBV7-2
CASSTGLAGDHEAQYF
>many|TRBV20-1
CSASNRGRLRMNTEAFF
>many|TRBV20-1
CSALPGIEHSTDTQYF
>once|TRBV10-1
CATGRSTFGEQFF
>few|TRBV7-7
CASSSRWTGANTGELFF
>.|TRBV6-5
CASREVVGFGYTF
>.|TRBV19
CASSTRRTEAFF
>many|TRBV7-2
CASSLQGGGAYEQYF
>few|TRBV29-1
CSVEGTAATDTQYF
>many|TRBV7-8
CASSLVLGGGKNIQYF
>.|TRBV10-1
CASRPKAGCHTDTQYF
>few|TRBV7-6
CASSLDRGEAFF
>.|TRBV10-3
CAISESTATGELFF
>.|TRBV14
CASSRDLQETQYF
>.|TRBV4-3
CASSQEGRGEKLFF
>.|TRBV6-6
CASSYRASSYEQYF
>few|TRBV2
CAGNRGPNQPQHF
>medium-sized|TRBV7-2
CASSGPGRPDTQYF
>few|TRBV2
CASRPRTATNEKLFF
>.|TRBV19
CASQSQGTLNTEAFF
>.|TRBV7-9
CASSEPGQGASQFTEAFF
>few|TRBV7-2
CASSLALLGGTEIYEQYF
>.|TRBV12-3/TRBV12-4
CASSHAASYEQYF
>few|TRBV20-1
CSAASTSLGDTEAFF
>.|TRBV19
CASSRQGAIKETQYF
>few|TRBV6-6
CASSPTDGVGYTF
>few|TRBV28
CASSPSLLEAWEQYF
>few|TRBV19
CASSTYSGENNEQFF
>.|TRBV25-1
CASSEPRGSNAEAFF
>few|TRBV4-1
CASSEGGAPGQPQHF
>few|TRBV7-6
CASSLVPVGNEQFF
>many|TRBV7-2
CASTLGLASYEQYF
>.|TRBV2
CASSEGGAMNTEAFF
>few|TRBV12-3/TRBV12-4
CASSTSGEGTNEKLFF
>.|TRBV20-1
CSARPGQGSGQETQYF
>.|TRBV6-6
CASSLDSGTDTQYF
>.|TRBV9
CASSSGRDSINYGYTF
>.|TRBV29-1
CSVEDRQGARNEQYF
>few|TRBV7-9
CASGSGNLNTEAFF
>few|TRBV2
CASSGRTVNTEAFF
>.|TRBV7-3
CASSLTGTGFLDTQYF
>.|TRBV2
CASSGADRGNIQYF
>.|TRBV7-2
CASSLTMADNQPQHF
>.|TRBV5-6
CASSSGTGAATEAFF